This T cell receptor (beta chain) was obtained from a study of identical twins. Study observations and caveats: There was more out-of-frame TCR alpha sharing in monozygotic twins than models estimated.

The CDR3 is 15 residues long. From germline, CDR1 is SQVTM and CDR2 ANQGSEA. V lost 1 base and J lost 9; bases outside the gene matches: 10. TCRdb redid the calling of the 5' RACE reads with MiXCR, one entry per CDR3 protein. The repertoire holds roughly 240,000 distinct CDR3 sequences, about 7% seen once, with 3.5% to 4% in the top ten. Comment on this clonotype: The antigen is not known.

These same data were also listed under a study on yellow fever vaccine responses in identical twins.

The chain employs TRBV29-1 and TRBJ2-4, with 9 bases that match TRBD1. The receptor was derived from a woman younger than 30 in good health. Input material: memory (CD45RO+) T cells sorted from blood. CDR3 sequence: CSVEGWDREEGIQYF. The CDR3 nucleotides read TGCAGCGTTGAAGGGTGGGACAGGGAAGAGGGCATTCAGTACTTC.